This T cell receptor beta chain was documented in a study of T cell responses to AZD1222 COVID-19 vaccine. Study summary: The analysis combined second doses at about 4 or about 12 weeks. Study-wide results and limits: Close to half of spike-specific TCRs reportedly recognize unmutated variant regions.

Some clones are missing from TCRdb's copy, which holds only in-frame ones; the method was immunoSEQ multiplex PCR. The sample holds around 130,000 clones, 70% to 90% seen once. V was pared by 3 bases and J by 4 bases, with 13 bases between. This CDR3 is 14 amino acids long. CDR1 and CDR2 (germline): SGHRS, YFSETQ. In the case of this clone: No antigen is known for it.

The rearrangement links TRBV5-1 to TRBJ2-5; D may be TRBD1 or TRBD2 (6 bases each). The sequenced sample was peripheral blood, obtained on day 0 of AZD1222 vaccination. This clonotype was sampled from an adult in good health. CDR3 in DNA: TGCGCCAGCAGCTCCGGGGGCGGGGCAGAGACCCAGTACTTC. This sequence encodes CASSSGGGAETQYF.